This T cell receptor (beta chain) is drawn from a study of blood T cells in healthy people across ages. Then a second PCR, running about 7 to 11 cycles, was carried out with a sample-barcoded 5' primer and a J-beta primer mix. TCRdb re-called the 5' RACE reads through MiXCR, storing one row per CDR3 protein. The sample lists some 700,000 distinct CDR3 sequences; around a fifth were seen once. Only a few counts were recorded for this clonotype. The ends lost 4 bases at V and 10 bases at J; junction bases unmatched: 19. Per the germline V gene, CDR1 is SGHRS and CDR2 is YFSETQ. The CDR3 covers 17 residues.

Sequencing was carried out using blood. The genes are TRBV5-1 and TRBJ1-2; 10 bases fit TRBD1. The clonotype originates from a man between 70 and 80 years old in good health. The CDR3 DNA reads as TGCGCCAGCAGCGCCCCGGGACAGGGGACGTCCCTCCAGGTCTACACCTTC. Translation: CASSAPGQGTSLQVYTF.